A selection of T cell receptor beta chains follows, all from one sample in a study of T cell responses to AZD1222 COVID-19 vaccine. Profiling relied on immunoSEQ multiplex PCR, and the TCRdb table lists in-frame clones only, not all of them. Of roughly 70,000 clones in the sample, around 80% were seen once. The sample was peripheral blood, taken 28 days after the second AZD1222 dose. The receptors shown here come from an adult who received the AZD1222 COVID-19 vaccine. Each CDR3 is given with its conserved first and last residue. The order of the fields is D gene, J gene, V gene, clone size, CDR3 DNA, CDR3 protein. A D gene is named only where the DNA matches it firmly. The size of a clone is reported for some rows only, either as once, few or many, or as a class for expanded clones.

D gene: TRBD1; J gene: TRBJ1-2; V gene: TRBV28; clone size: NA; CDR3 DNA: TGTGCCAGCAGGGCCCGCGCCTACAGGGGATTCAACTATGGCTACACCTTC; CDR3 protein: CASRARAYRGFNYGYTF
D gene: NA; J gene: TRBJ2-5; V gene: TRBV5-4; clone size: NA; CDR3 DNA: TGTGCCAGCAGCCCGGACCCGGGGTGGGAGACCCAGTACTTC; CDR3 protein: CASSPDPGWETQYF
D gene: TRBD1; J gene: TRBJ1-2; V gene: TRBV7-9; clone size: NA; CDR3 DNA: TGTGCCAGCAGCTTAAGGGACAGCACCCCTAACTATGGCTACACCTTC; CDR3 protein: CASSLRDSTPNYGYTF
D gene: TRBD2; J gene: TRBJ2-5; V gene: TRBV11-2; clone size: NA; CDR3 DNA: TGTGCCAGCAGCTTCTCCTTACTAGCGGGGGGGCCCAAAGAGACCCAGTACTTC; CDR3 protein: CASSFSLLAGGPKETQYF
D gene: NA; J gene: TRBJ2-1; V gene: TRBV30; clone size: NA; CDR3 DNA: TGTGCCTGCAGGGGGGGGATGAGCTCCTACAATGAGCAGTTCTTC; CDR3 protein: CACRGGMSSYNEQFF
D gene: TRBD2; J gene: TRBJ2-1; V gene: TRBV2; clone size: NA; CDR3 DNA: TGTGCCAGCAGTGAAAGGGAGGGCCCCCTCAATGAGCAGTTCTTC; CDR3 protein: CASSEREGPLNEQFF
D gene: NA; J gene: TRBJ1-2; V gene: TRBV15; clone size: NA; CDR3 DNA: TGTGCCACCAGCAGGTCGTGGAGTTCTAACTATGGCTACACCTTC; CDR3 protein: CATSRSWSSNYGYTF
D gene: TRBD1; J gene: TRBJ1-2; V gene: TRBV5-4; clone size: NA; CDR3 DNA: TGTGCCAGCAGCGTGGGACAGCGAAGCTATGGCTACACCTTC; CDR3 protein: CASSVGQRSYGYTF
D gene: NA; J gene: TRBJ1-1; V gene: TRBV12-5; clone size: NA; CDR3 DNA: TGTGCTAGTGGGATAGGGACTGAAGCTTTCTTT; CDR3 protein: CASGIGTEAFF
D gene: TRBD1; J gene: TRBJ1-6; V gene: TRBV9; clone size: NA; CDR3 DNA: TGTGCCAGCAGCGCACAGGAGGGGGCGCCTCATAATTCACCCCTCCACTTT; CDR3 protein: CASSAQEGAPHNSPLHF
D gene: NA; J gene: TRBJ2-7; V gene: TRBV19; clone size: few; CDR3 DNA: TGTGCCAGTAGTATAGTAAGGGGCAACGAGCAGTACTTC; CDR3 protein: CASSIVRGNEQYF
D gene: NA; J gene: TRBJ1-3; V gene: TRBV6-5; clone size: NA; CDR3 DNA: TGTGCCAGCAGGCCAGCCTCTGGAAACACCATATATTTT; CDR3 protein: CASRPASGNTIYF